The 18 T cell receptor beta chains in this list originate from one sample, sequenced in a study of OX40 agonist ivuxolimab in advanced cancers. Generated by immunoSEQ multiplex PCR, the TCRdb table keeps only in-frame clones and is missing some. The repertoire holds about 47,000 clones, around nine tenths seen once, with 14% to 15% in the top ten. The sample was CD4+ or CD8+ T cells sorted from blood, taken in a trial of the OX40 agonist ivuxolimab. The receptors were gathered from an adult with an advanced solid tumor such as melanoma, head and neck, liver or kidney cancer.

V and J are TRBV4-1 and TRBJ1-6, with TRBD1 matching 8 bases. The CDR3 length is 17 residues. V gave up 5 bases and J gave up 0 bases; unmatched junction bases: 6. Germline lookup yields CDR1 MGHRA and CDR2 YSYEKL. The CDR3: CASSSTTGGSYNSPLHF. CDR3 bases: TGCGCCAGCAGCTCCACTACAGGGGGCTCCTATAATTCACCCCTCCACTTT.

The rearrangement links TRBV6-1 to TRBJ2-3; maybe TRBD1 (6 bases). Trimming left V 3 bases short and J 10 bases short, with 26 bases between. Germline values: CDR1 MNHNS, CDR2 SASEGT. This CDR3 comprises 17 residues. The CDR3 coding sequence is TGTGCCAGCAGTGACCGGAACAGGGACCCTCTCTTTTTAGCGCAGTATTTT. As protein: CASSDRNRDPLFLAQYF.

This clone has only one observation. The genes are TRBV6-5 and TRBJ2-7, with D possibly TRBD2 on 6 matching bases. CDR1 is MNHEY, CDR2 SVGAGI, per germline. V shed 5 bases and J shed 0 bases, with 11 bases lying between them. CDR3 size: 14 residues. CDR3 DNA: TGTGCCAGCAGTGTAGGGACTGCCTCCTACGAGCAGTACTTC. It specifies CASSVGTASYEQYF.

V is TRBV23-1 and J is TRBJ1-2; D call uncertain. TRBV23-1 is classed as an ORF, of uncertain function. This CDR3 contains 17 residues. The V end lost 2 bases, the J end lost 0 bases, and 16 bases lay between the germline ends. The CDR3 DNA follows: TGCGCCAGCAGTCAAGCTGGCCAGGAATTCCCTAACTATGGCTACACCTTC. Protein sequence: CASSQAGQEFPNYGYTF.

The chain carries TRBV5-4 and TRBJ1-1, with D possibly being TRBD1 (5 bases). Trimming shortened V by 0 bases and J by 1 base, and 10 bases separated the two germline ends. From germline, CDR1 is SGHNT and CDR2 YYREEE (reference sequence). CDR3 size: 15 residues. In DNA form, the CDR3 reads TGTGCCAGCAGCTTGGAGCAGGGAGGGAACACTGAAGCTTTCTTT. Protein product: CASSLEQGGNTEAFF.

CDR3 DNA: TGTGCCAGCAGCGCGGCGGGACTAGTGGGTAGCGAGCAGTACTTC. Translated: CASSAAGLVGSEQYF. The chain employs TRBV5-5 and TRBJ2-7, with 8 bases that match TRBD2. The junction had 12 bases not matched to a gene; V was cut back by 4 bases and J by 6 bases. This CDR3 comprises 15 residues. Germline V gene sequence: CDR1 SGHKS, CDR2 YYEKEE (reference sequence).

The chain employs TRBV28 and TRBJ2-7; TRBD2 matches at 9 bases. CDR1 is MDHEN and CDR2 is SYDVKM in the germline V gene. J lost 7 bases, V lost 7 bases, and 11 bases had no gene match. This CDR3 is 14 amino acids long. Here the CDR3 reads CASTISGGSREQYF. The CDR3 DNA sequence: TGTGCCAGCACCATAAGCGGGGGGTCTCGGGAGCAGTACTTC. The variable domain in full, completed from reference TRBV28 and TRBJ2-7, reads DVKVTQSSRYLVKRTGEKVFLECVQDMDHENMFWYRQDPGLGLRLIYFSYDVKMKEKGDIPEGYSVSREKKERFSLILESASTNQTSMYLCASTISGGSREQYFGPGTRLTVT.

The chain carries TRBV28 and TRBJ2-1; the D gene could be TRBD1 or TRBD2 (5 bases each). V lost 4 bases, J lost 4 bases, and 5 bases lay in between. The CDR3 is 12 residues long. CDR1 and CDR2 (germline): MDHEN, SYDVKM. CDR3 in amino acids: CASSWGYNEQFF. CDR3 coding DNA: TGTGCCAGCAGTTGGGGGTACAATGAGCAGTTCTTC.

The chain employs TRBV6-6 and TRBJ2-7; D uncertain. The CDR3 runs 13 residues. Germline V gene lookup returns CDR1 MNHNY and CDR2 SVGAGI (reference sequence). V was shortened by 8 bases and J by 7 bases, with 18 bases between the two germline ends. The DNA of the CDR3 is TGTGCCAGCTCATCAACTCGAACAGCGGAGCAGTACTTC. Encoded protein: CASSSTRTAEQYF.

V is TRBV7-3 and J is TRBJ2-3; D call uncertain. The CDR3 has 14 residues. Trimming pared 3 bases from V and 1 base from J, leaving 8 bases between. Germline-derived CDR1 and CDR2 are SGHTA and FQGTGA. This CDR3 is CASSFGQGTDTQYF. In DNA form, the CDR3 reads TGTGCCAGCAGCTTCGGGCAAGGCACAGATACGCAGTATTTT. Variable domain in full (rest from reference TRBV7-3 and TRBJ2-3): GAGVSQTPSNKVTEKGKYVELRCDPISGHTALYWYRQSLGQGPEFLIYFQGTGAADDSGLPNDRFFAVRPEGSVSTLKIQRTERGDSAVYLCASSFGQGTDTQYFGPGTRLTVL.

This chain links TRBV6-6 with TRBJ2-1; 9 nucleotides align to TRBD1. Unmatched junction bases numbered 10, after V lost 5 bases and J lost 8 bases. The CDR3 runs to 15 residues. The germline CDR1 and CDR2 sequences are MNHNY and SVGAGI (reference sequence). CDR3 amino acids: CASSLRDRVGHEQFF. The CDR3 DNA reads as TGTGCCAGCAGTCTCCGGGACAGGGTCGGCCATGAGCAGTTCTTC.

This chain uses TRBV5-1 with TRBJ2-1; 10 bases are shared with TRBD2. CDR1 and CDR2 (germline): SGHRS, YFSETQ. The CDR3 loop spans 15 amino acids. The J segment lost 4 bases and the V segment lost 1 base, leaving 2 bases of the junction unmatched. Here the CDR3 reads CASSLSGLAYNEQFF. Here the CDR3 DNA reads TGCGCCAGCAGCTTGTCGGGACTAGCGTACAATGAGCAGTTCTTC.

This clone was observed a single time. This sequence joins TRBV9 and TRBJ2-1; 7 nucleotides agree with TRBD2. CDR1 and CDR2 from the germline V gene are SGDLS and YYNGEE. V shed 0 bases and J 2 bases; nucleotides not matched to a gene: 11. The CDR3 totals 18 residues. Here the CDR3 DNA reads TGTGCCAGCAGCGTAGGGGCGGGTCTAGCGGAGCCCTACAATGAGCAGTTCTTC. This codes for CASSVGAGLAEPYNEQFF. The entire variable domain, with the rest obtained from reference TRBV9 and TRBJ2-1, is as follows: DSGVTQTPKHLITATGQRVTLRCSPRSGDLSVYWYQQSLDQGLQFLIQYYNGEERAKGNILERFSAQQFPDLHSELNLSSLELGDSALYFCASSVGAGLAEPYNEQFFGPGTRLTVL.

This rearrangement joins TRBV5-1 to TRBJ1-3; TRBD1 agrees at 8 bases. The CDR3 sequence is 14 residues long. Looked up from germline, CDR1 is SGHRS and CDR2 is YFSETQ. With V trimmed by 3 bases and J by 7 bases, 6 bases remained unmatched. CDR3 amino acids: CASSYSTGENTIYF. CDR3 nucleotides: TGCGCCAGCAGCTATTCGACAGGGGAGAACACCATATATTTT.

This clone turned up a few times. The rearrangement uses TRBV5-1 and TRBJ2-7, with TRBD1 matching 9 bases. This CDR3 region has 16 residues. Per the germline V gene, CDR1 is SGHRS and CDR2 is YFSETQ. After removal of 1 base from V and 1 base from J, the junction contained 6 bases not matched to a gene. The CDR3 DNA follows: TGCGCCAGCAGCTTGACGGGACAGGGACCATCCTACGAGCAGTACTTC. Its protein product is CASSLTGQGPSYEQYF.

This CDR3 reads CASSSGTGNTIYF. DNA of the CDR3: TGTGCCAGCAGCTCCGGGACAGGAAACACCATATATTTT. V gene TRBV7-2 combines with J gene TRBJ1-3, with D possibly matching TRBD1 (6 bases). This CDR3 region has 13 residues. V was pared by 4 bases and J by 4 bases, with 8 bases between. Germline V lookup: CDR1 SGHTA, CDR2 FQGNSA. Filled out from reference TRBV7-2 and TRBJ1-3, the complete variable domain reads GAGVSQSPSNKVTEKGKDVELRCDPISGHTALYWYRQSLGQGLEFLIYFQGNSAPDKSGLPSDRFSAERTGGSVSTLTIQRTQQEDSAVYLCASSSGTGNTIYFGEGSWLTVV.

The rearrangement uses TRBV6-4 and TRBJ2-1, with 8 bases identical to TRBD1. Trimming took 6 bases from V and 6 from J; bases not matched to a gene: 4. The V gene's germline CDR1 is MRHNA and CDR2 SNTAGT. The CDR3 is 13 residues long. The CDR3 loop is CASSQGAVNEQFF. The DNA for the CDR3 is TGTGCCAGCAGCCAGGGGGCTGTCAATGAGCAGTTCTTC.

This chain connects TRBV29-1 to TRBJ2-7; 9 bases are shared with TRBD1. The CDR3 covers 12 residues. V trimming: 6 bases; J trimming: 6 bases; junction bases outside the gene matches: 6. Germline values: CDR1 SQVTM, CDR2 ANQGSEA. The DNA of the CDR3 is TGCAGCGTCGCCGACAGGGGGGTCGAGCAGTACTTC. It yields the protein CSVADRGVEQYF.